The 31 T cell receptor beta chains in this list originate from one sample, sequenced in a study of T cells in Graves' hyperthyroidism and ophthalmopathy. The source material, RNA transcripts, was used to amplify TCR beta CDR3 regions. The primer set for the first-round RT-PCR of the TCR CDR3 was HTBI. Via MiXCR, TCRdb re-called the multiplex PCR reads, giving one row per CDR3 protein. The sample lists about 350,000 distinct CDR3 sequences, about 14% occurring once. The sample consisted of blood. The origin of the receptors is a young woman with Graves' hyperthyroidism.

The sample holds a few counts of this clonotype. A much bigger clone sits one base away, suggesting this may be a read error. The V and J genes are TRBV20-1 and TRBJ2-4, with TRBD2 matching over 10 bases. Germline trimming cut 5 bases from V and 5 bases from J; bases unmatched to any gene: 6. Germline V lookup: CDR1 DFQATT, CDR2 SNEGSKA (reference sequence). The CDR3 contains 14 residues. The CDR3 loop reads CSALIAGGQNIQYF. The CDR3 bases are TGCAGTGCTCTGATAGCGGGAGGTCAAAACATTCAGTACTTC.

This clonotype was recorded a few times. The V gene is TRBV6-6, the J gene TRBJ2-3, with TRBD2 identical over 7 bases. Per the germline V gene, CDR1 is MNHNY and CDR2 is SVGAGI (reference sequence). The V segment lost 2 bases and the J segment 5 bases; nucleotides outside the gene matches: 4. The CDR3 consists of 14 residues. The CDR3 protein is CASSYGREKDTQYF. In DNA form, the CDR3 reads TGTGCCAGCAGTTACGGGCGGGAGAAAGATACGCAGTATTTT.

The table lists this clonotype with a few counts. This sequence joins TRBV20-1 and TRBJ2-3; 9 positions agree with TRBD2. J lost 6 bases, V lost 5 bases, and 12 bases had no gene match. Germline assignment: CDR1 DFQATT and CDR2 SNEGSKA (reference sequence). This CDR3 comprises 15 residues. Here the CDR3 DNA reads TGCAGTGCTTCCCTATTAGCGGGAGTCGCGGATACGCAGTATTTT. Translating gives CSASLLAGVADTQYF.

The chain joins TRBV20-1 to TRBJ2-5, with unresolved D. The CDR3 runs 14 residues. V was shortened by 7 bases and J by 6 bases, with 21 bases between the two germline ends. Germline V CDR1 and CDR2: DFQATT, SNEGSKA (reference sequence). CDR3 sequence reads: CSGTAEYVIKTQYF. In DNA form, the CDR3 reads TGCAGTGGGACGGCCGAATACGTGATAAAGACCCAGTACTTC.

The V gene is TRBV28, the J gene TRBJ2-3; D call uncertain. V lost 6 bases, J lost 4 bases, and 11 bases lay in between. The CDR3 is 13 amino acids. Germline V gene data show CDR1 as MDHEN and CDR2 as SYDVKM. The CDR3 reads CASSSGLPDTQYF. CDR3 DNA sequence: TGTGCCAGCAGCTCGGGCCTCCCAGATACGCAGTATTTT.

V usage is TRBV18 and J usage is TRBJ2-3; no definite D call. Germline V gene data show CDR1 as KGHSH and CDR2 as LQKENI. The V gene lost 3 bases and the J gene lost 8 bases, with 9 bases spanning the gap. CDR3 length equals 12 residues. The CDR3 nucleotides read TGTGCCAGCTCACCGGACGGAGCTACGCAGTATTTT. As protein: CASSPDGATQYF.

This clonotype has just a few counts. The rearrangement uses TRBV19 and TRBJ1-5; 9 nucleotides align to TRBD1. This CDR3 spans 15 amino acids. V shed 6 bases, J shed 7 bases, and the junction held 10 bases outside the gene matches. Germline loops: CDR1 LNHDA, CDR2 SQIVND (reference sequence). In DNA, the CDR3 is TGTGCCAGTAGAAGGACAGGGGCTCCTGGACAGCCCCAGCATTTT. Protein sequence: CASRRTGAPGQPQHF.

CDR3 in amino acids: CASTQDVVGGRGNRRGVTDYEQYF. CDR3 bases: TGCGCCAGCACACAGGATGTAGTCGGAGGTCGGGGGAACAGGAGGGGAGTGACAGACTACGAGCAGTACTTC. The chain uses TRBV4-1 and TRBJ2-7, with D possibly matching TRBD2 (6 bases). Trimming took off 7 bases at V and 3 bases at J, with 46 bases between the two ends. Germline-derived CDR1 and CDR2 are MGHRA and YSYEKL. This CDR3 is built from 24 residues.

The V and J genes are TRBV10-3 and TRBJ2-7; unclear D gene. The V end lost 5 bases, the J end lost 0 bases, and 11 bases lay between the germline ends. The CDR3 is 14 residues long. CDR1 is ENHRY, CDR2 SYGVKD, per germline. The CDR3 bases are TGTGCCATCAGTACGGTTCCGAGCTCCTACGAGCAGTACTTC. Its translation is CAISTVPSSYEQYF.

This chain uses TRBV2 with TRBJ2-1; 8 bases agree with TRBD2. V was pared by 0 bases and J by 6 bases, with 4 bases of the junction left unmatched. Germline values: CDR1 SNHLY, CDR2 FYNNEI. This CDR3 is 15 amino acids long. The CDR3 loop is CASSEARGEANEQFF. The CDR3 DNA is TGTGCCAGCAGTGAAGCGCGGGGGGAGGCCAATGAGCAGTTCTTC.

V is TRBV28 and J is TRBJ2-2, with TRBD1 matching over 8 bases. Trimming at V came to 7 bases and at J to 4 bases, leaving 5 bases not matched to a gene. The CDR3 sequence is 14 residues long. CDR1 MDHEN and CDR2 SYDVKM come from the germline V gene. The CDR3 is CASKGQAITGELFF. In nucleotides, the CDR3 is TGTGCCAGCAAGGGACAGGCGATCACCGGGGAGCTGTTTTTT.

Many counts were recorded for this clonotype. The chain joins TRBV6-1 to TRBJ1-2; no clear D gene. Deletions cut 1 base from V and 4 bases from J, with 10 bases between. Germline-derived CDR1 and CDR2 are MNHNS and SASEGT. This CDR3 spans 14 amino acids. The CDR3 reads CASSEGGYGYGYTF. CDR3 nucleotides: TGTGCCAGCAGTGAAGGAGGCTACGGCTATGGCTACACCTTC.

The sample holds many counts of this clonotype. V and J are TRBV20-1 and TRBJ1-1; the D gene is possibly TRBD1 (5 bases). Trimming shortened V by 1 base and J by 5 bases, and 20 bases separated the two germline ends. In germline, CDR1 is DFQATT, CDR2 SNEGSKA (reference sequence). This CDR3 has 16 residues. The CDR3 nucleotides read TGCAGTGCTAGAGGTCGCGGACGCGGGGGAACTACTGAAGCTTTCTTT. Translating gives CSARGRGRGGTTEAFF.

This clonotype was seen many times. The chain has TRBV12-3 or TRBV12-4 and TRBJ2-6, with TRBD1 identical over 7 bases. Germline trimming cut 5 bases from V and 0 bases from J; bases unmatched to any gene: 10. The CDR3 loop spans 18 amino acids. The CDR3 is CASSPTGYPLSGANVLTF. CDR3 DNA: TGTGCCAGCAGTCCGACAGGGTACCCTCTCTCTGGGGCCAACGTCCTGACTTTC.

CDR3 nucleotides: TGTGCCAGCAGTTGTCGACAGTTATCTGGAAACACCATATATTTT. Amino acids: CASSCRQLSGNTIYF. The rearrangement uses TRBV28 and TRBJ1-3; D possibly corresponds to TRBD1 (5 bases). V lost 4 bases and J lost 1, with 11 bases in between. The CDR3 covers 15 residues. Per germline, CDR1 MDHEN and CDR2 SYDVKM.

This clonotype was seen many times. The genes are TRBV24-1 and TRBJ2-7; perhaps TRBD1 as D (6 bases). The CDR3 spans 13 residues. Looked up from germline, CDR1 is KGHDR and CDR2 is SFDVKD. V was trimmed by 4 bases and J by 4 bases, leaving 10 bases between them. CDR3 nucleotides: TGTGCCACCAGTGAACCACAGGGTTACGAGCAGTACTTC. This sequence encodes CATSEPQGYEQYF.

In this sample, this clonotype turned up many times. The chain carries TRBV28 and TRBJ1-2; D gene uncertain. Germline V CDR1 and CDR2: MDHEN, SYDVKM. There are 10 residues in the CDR3. V lost 5 bases, J lost 3 bases, and 1 base lay in between. In DNA form, the CDR3 reads TGTGCCAGCAGTGACTATGGCTACACCTTC. It encodes CASSDYGYTF.

This chain connects TRBV7-9 to TRBJ2-3, with TRBD2 as a possible D gene (5 bases). The ends were cut back, 5 bases at V and 3 bases at J, with 12 bases in the middle. The CDR3 is 14 residues long. Germline V gene sequence: CDR1 SEHNR, CDR2 FQNEAQ (reference sequence). DNA of the CDR3: TGTGCCAGCAGCCTCCACGGAGGAACAGATACGCAGTATTTT. Protein: CASSLHGGTDTQYF.

The sample holds many counts of this clonotype. Relative to the germline gene, one junction end is altered; a read error may explain this. The chain joins TRBV30 to TRBJ2-7; no definite D call. Germline loops: CDR1 GTSNPN, CDR2 SVGIG (reference sequence). The CDR3 has 12 residues. CDR3 nucleotides: TGTGCCTGGGGTGTGGGAATCTACGAGCAGTACTTC. The encoded protein is CAWGVGIYEQYF.

This clonotype was seen ten or more times. The rearrangement links TRBV3-1 to TRBJ2-3, with no clear D. The CDR3 spans 17 residues. The V gene lost 1 base and the J gene lost 6 bases, with 20 bases spanning the gap. Germline V gives CDR1 LGHDT, CDR2 YNNKEL (reference sequence). The CDR3 protein is CASSQVADRRARDTQYF. In nucleotides, the CDR3 is TGTGCCAGCAGCCAAGTCGCAGACCGACGGGCACGCGATACGCAGTATTTT.

This clonotype was seen ten or more times. The chain couples TRBV7-8 to TRBJ1-2; D gene unclear. Trimming removed 2 bases at V and 4 bases at J, with 8 bases between. The CDR3 totals 13 residues. Germline CDR1 is SGHVS and CDR2 is FQNEAQ. CDR3 DNA: TGTGCCAGCAGCTTAAACCGGCTCTATGGCTACACCTTC. As protein: CASSLNRLYGYTF.

This clonotype was seen many times. J is TRBJ2-5 and V is TRBV20-1; 8 bases line up with TRBD2. CDR1 and CDR2 from the germline V gene are DFQATT and SNEGSKA (reference sequence). The CDR3 runs to 15 residues. Trimming at V came to 7 bases and at J to 5 bases, leaving 15 bases not matched to a gene. CDR3 in DNA: TGCAGTGGCCGTACTAGCGGACGCCGGGGGGAGACCCAGTACTTC. Translated: CSGRTSGRRGETQYF.

This clonotype was recorded once. This chain uses TRBV12-3 or TRBV12-4 with TRBJ1-3; D perhaps matches TRBD1 (6 bases). V shed 6 bases and J shed 8 bases, with 14 bases lying between them. CDR3 length: 13 amino acids. CDR3 in amino acids: CASSPRGRDTIYF. CDR3 bases: TGTGCCAGCAGCCCCCGGGGGCGAGACACCATATATTTT.

This rearrangement joins TRBV20-1 to TRBJ2-7; D is uncertain. Trimming pared 5 bases from V and 3 bases from J, leaving 20 bases between. This CDR3 is built from 15 residues. Germline values: CDR1 DFQATT, CDR2 SNEGSKA (reference sequence). The CDR3 coding sequence is TGCAGTGCTCGTCAGTTGGGTAGCAGCTTCTACGAGCAGTACTTC. Translation gives CSARQLGSSFYEQYF.

CDR3 loop: CAWSTSPSSEAGELFF. CDR3 nucleotide sequence: TGTGCCTGGAGTACATCGCCTTCTAGTGAAGCCGGGGAGCTGTTTTTT. J is TRBJ2-2 and V is TRBV30; D unclear. Deletions cut 2 bases from V and 6 bases from J, with 19 bases between. The CDR3 runs 16 residues. Germline V gene lookup returns CDR1 GTSNPN and CDR2 SVGIG (reference sequence).

For this clonotype: This sequence may be a read error, since a much larger clone differs from it by one base. The CDR3 carries no conserved terminal phenylalanine or tryptophan, so it likely arises from a read error. The chain couples TRBV7-8 to TRBJ2-1; 7 bases align to TRBD2. The CDR3 loop spans 16 amino acids. The germline V gene encodes CDR1 SGHVS and CDR2 FQNEAQ. The V segment lost 2 bases and the J segment 7 bases; nucleotides outside the gene matches: 11. The CDR3 DNA follows: TGTGCCAGCAGCTTAAACGGAGGGAGGGCCGTGAATGAGCAGTTCTTA. Translated, it gives CASSLNGGRAVNEQFL.

This clonotype was observed at least ten times. The rearrangement joins TRBV11-1 to TRBJ2-1; 9 bases are a match to TRBD1. The J segment lost 5 bases and the V segment lost 5 bases, leaving 13 bases of the junction unmatched. This CDR3 is 17 amino acids long. The V gene's germline CDR1 is SGHAT and CDR2 FQDESV (reference sequence). CDR3 in amino acids: CASSHGPGQGSHNEQFF. CDR3 bases: TGTGCCAGCAGCCACGGACCGGGACAGGGATCCCACAATGAGCAGTTCTTC.

This clonotype was observed a handful of times. V and J are TRBV4-1 and TRBJ2-5, with D perhaps given as TRBD1 or TRBD2 (6 bases each). The CDR3 has 16 residues. The V gene lost 3 bases and the J gene lost 5 bases, with 19 bases spanning the gap. Germline V lookup: CDR1 MGHRA, CDR2 YSYEKL. In DNA form, the CDR3 reads TGCGCCAGCAGCCATCAAGGGGGGTACCCCCAGGAGACCCAGTACTTC. Translating gives CASSHQGGYPQETQYF.

This clonotype was observed at least ten times. The chain combines TRBV12-3 or TRBV12-4 with TRBJ2-5; 11 bases line up with TRBD2. Trimming took 3 bases from V and 5 from J; bases not matched to a gene: 11. This CDR3 has 17 amino acids. This CDR3 reads CASSFILAGGQGETQYF. The CDR3 DNA reads TGTGCCAGCAGTTTTATCCTAGCGGGAGGTCAGGGGGAGACCCAGTACTTC.

Comments on this clonotype: Given a much more abundant clone one base away, this may be a read error. The chain carries TRBV28 and TRBJ1-2; TRBD1 might be the D (6 bases). The V gene lost 5 bases and the J gene lost 7 bases, with 20 bases spanning the gap. Germline loops: CDR1 MDHEN, CDR2 SYDVKM. This CDR3 region has 15 residues. In DNA form, the CDR3 reads TGTGCCAGCAGTCTACCCGGACAGAAAAGTTTTGGCTACACCTTC. This encodes CASSLPGQKSFGYTF.

This clonotype was seen repeatedly, ten times or more. The chain is built from TRBV9 and TRBJ1-1, with 12 bases identical to TRBD1. CDR1 is SGDLS, CDR2 YYNGEE, per germline. The CDR3 covers 16 residues. J gave up 5 bases and V 0 bases, and 5 bases lay outside the gene matches. As DNA, the CDR3 is TGTGCCAGCAGCGTAGCCGGGGACAGGGGGCGGACTGAAGCTTTCTTT. Its protein product is CASSVAGDRGRTEAFF.